This is a list of T cell receptor beta chains from one sample in a study of immune cell composition in non-small cell lung cancer. The table came from immunoSEQ multiplex PCR; TCRdb's copy has only in-frame clones and leaves some out. Altogether several thousand clones are present, roughly four fifths being singletons, with the ten largest covering under 12%. Sequencing input: lung tumor tissue. The receptors stem from a human donor with non-small cell lung cancer. Both conserved end residues are part of each CDR3. Fields, in order: J gene, V gene, clone size, CDR3 length, D gene, CDR3 DNA, CDR3 protein. D genes are given only for firm matches. Size values are once, few and many counts, or a class for expanded clones, and some rows have none.

TRBJ1-2,TRBV7-9,NA,15,NA,TGTGCCAGCAGCACACAGCAGACGCTTTCTCATGGCTACACCTTC,CASSTQQTLSHGYTF
TRBJ1-1,TRBV30,NA,13,NA,TGTGCCTGGAGTAGGCAGGGGAACACTGAAGCTTTCTTT,CAWSRQGNTEAFF
TRBJ2-7,TRBV11-2,NA,14,TRBD1,TGTGCCAGCAGCTTAGCAGGGGGATCCTACGAGCAGTACTTC,CASSLAGGSYEQYF
TRBJ1-5,TRBV2,NA,14,NA,TGTGCCAGCCAGAAAGAGGGAAGCAATCAGCCCCAGCATTTT,CASQKEGSNQPQHF
TRBJ1-1,TRBV5-1,NA,14,TRBD1,TGCGCCAGCAGGGAGGGACAGGGAAACACTGAAGCTTTCTTT,CASREGQGNTEAFF
TRBJ2-5,TRBV2,NA,15,TRBD1,TGTGCCACCACAGCATCCGGGACAGGGGGCTCGAAGCAGTACTTC,CATTASGTGGSKQYF
TRBJ2-7,TRBV27,NA,12,NA,TGTGCCAGCAGTTTAGGCGGATTCGAGCAGTACTTC,CASSLGGFEQYF
TRBJ2-2,TRBV28,NA,15,TRBD1,TGTGCCAGCAGTTTCGGGACAGGGGCCACCGGGGAGCTGTTTTTT,CASSFGTGATGELFF
TRBJ2-7,TRBV5-1,NA,13,NA,TGCGCCAGCAGCGGGGGGTTCTCCTACGAGCAGTACTTC,CASSGGFSYEQYF
TRBJ2-1,TRBV6-1,once,17,TRBD1,TGTGCCAGCAGTGATCCCAACAGGGGGCCGGCCTACAATGAGCAGTTCTTC,CASSDPNRGPAYNEQFF
TRBJ1-2,TRBV5-6,NA,14,NA,TGTGCCAGCAGCCGTGGACAGCCGGGCTATGGCTACACCTTC,CASSRGQPGYGYTF
TRBJ2-3,TRBV14,NA,15,TRBD2,TGTGCCAGCAGCCAAGATTCAACCGGGGGGTATACGCAGTATTTT,CASSQDSTGGYTQYF
TRBJ1-1,TRBV27,NA,13,NA,TGTGCCAGCAGCTTACAGGGTCTGACTGAAGCTTTCTTT,CASSLQGLTEAFF
TRBJ1-5,TRBV28,few,15,NA,TGTGCCAGCAGTTTTATGTTACAGGGAAAGGGGCCCCAGCATTTT,CASSFMLQGKGPQHF
TRBJ2-1,TRBV7-3,NA,14,TRBD2,TGTGCCAGCAGCTCAAGCGGGGGGGCTACTGAGCAGTTCTTC,CASSSSGGATEQFF
TRBJ1-1,TRBV18,NA,19,TRBD1,TGTGCCAGCTCACCATTAATGCCGGGACAGGGGGGACCAAACACTGAAGCTTTCTTT,CASSPLMPGQGGPNTEAFF
TRBJ2-7,TRBV15,NA,15,NA,TGTGCCACCAGCAGAGAGGTGGGCTACCCCTACGAGCAGTACTTC,CATSREVGYPYEQYF
TRBJ2-7,TRBV2,NA,11,NA,TGTGCCAGCTTCGGGGCCTACGAGCAGTACTTC,CASFGAYEQYF
TRBJ2-2,TRBV19,NA,14,TRBD1,TGTGCCAGTAGTCTCGACAGGGCTACCGGGGAGCTGTTTTTT,CASSLDRATGELFF
TRBJ2-1,TRBV14,NA,15,TRBD1,TGTGCCAGCAGCCAAATCGGGACAGGGTTCAATGAGCAGTTCTTC,CASSQIGTGFNEQFF
TRBJ2-1,TRBV5-1,few,15,TRBD2,TGCGCCAGCAGCTTGGGTAGCGGGGACTACAATGAGCAGTTCTTC,CASSLGSGDYNEQFF
TRBJ2-1,TRBV7-2,NA,15,TRBD1,TGTGCCAGCACATCCTCGGGACAGGGCCTCAATGAGCAGTTCTTC,CASTSSGQGLNEQFF
TRBJ2-1,TRBV5-1,NA,13,NA,TGCGCCAGCAGCCCTCTGAGGATCGATGAGCAGTTCTTC,CASSPLRIDEQFF
TRBJ2-3,TRBV29-1,few,17,TRBD2,TGCAGCGTCGGCTCCACGGGACTAGCGGGGGTCAGGGATACGCAGTATTTT,CSVGSTGLAGVRDTQYF
TRBJ2-4,TRBV2,NA,12,TRBD1,TGTGCCAGCAGCGGGGACAGATACATTCAGTACTTC,CASSGDRYIQYF
TRBJ2-5,TRBV5-1,NA,12,NA,TGCGCCAGCAGCCCTAGTATGGGAGAGCAGTACTTC,CASSPSMGEQYF
TRBJ2-4,TRBV9,NA,18,TRBD2,TGTGCCAGCAGCCCTAGAGGGTCGCGGGGGGAATCCAAAAACATTCAGTACTTC,CASSPRGSRGESKNIQYF
TRBJ1-2,TRBV19,NA,12,NA,TGTGCCAGTAGTACTCAGGGCCAAGGCTACACCTTC,CASSTQGQGYTF
TRBJ1-1,TRBV6-6,NA,15,NA,TGTGCCAGCATCCACTACCGTAATCAAAACACTGAAGCTTTCTTT,CASIHYRNQNTEAFF
TRBJ2-3,TRBV29-1,NA,14,TRBD1,TGCAGCGTTAACCCGGGACAGGGGCTAGATACGCAGTATTTT,CSVNPGQGLDTQYF
TRBJ1-1,TRBV9,NA,17,TRBD1,TGTGCCAGCAGCGTAGGGACAGGGGGCCCGAGGAACACTGAAGCTTTCTTT,CASSVGTGGPRNTEAFF
TRBJ2-1,TRBV18,NA,16,NA,TGTGCCAGCTCGACCCAAGCGGGTCCGGCCTACAATGAGCAGTTCTTC,CASSTQAGPAYNEQFF
TRBJ1-5,TRBV5-3,NA,17,TRBD1,TGTGCCAGAAGCTTGCTAGGGACAGGGGAACGCAATCAGCCCCAGCATTTT,CARSLLGTGERNQPQHF
TRBJ1-2,TRBV5-1,NA,15,TRBD1,TGCGCCAGCAGATACTCAGGGGGTCCCAACTATGGCTACACCTTC,CASRYSGGPNYGYTF
TRBJ2-7,TRBV10-3,few,14,NA,TGTGCCATCACTCGGGGTCTGGAGCTAGACGAGCAGTACTTC,CAITRGLELDEQYF
TRBJ2-2,TRBV27,once,17,NA,TGTGCCAGCAGTCCCACATTAGGGGGGGGTTACACCGGGGAGCTGTTTTTT,CASSPTLGGGYTGELFF
TRBJ2-3,TRBV27,once,16,TRBD1,TGTGCCAGCAGGCGCGGGGACAGGGGGTCCACAGATACGCAGTATTTT,CASRRGDRGSTDTQYF
TRBJ2-3,TRBV7-2,NA,15,NA,TGTGCCAGCAGCTTAAGGGGGTTTAGCACAGATACGCAGTATTTT,CASSLRGFSTDTQYF
TRBJ2-7,TRBV30,NA,14,TRBD2,TGTGCCTGGAGTGTACTAGCGCGATCCTACGAGCAGTACTTC,CAWSVLARSYEQYF
TRBJ2-1,TRBV19,NA,12,TRBD1,TGTGCCAGTAACGACAGGGGGCCTGAGCAGTTCTTC,CASNDRGPEQFF
TRBJ1-6,TRBV19,NA,14,TRBD1,TGTGCCAGTAGTATCGGGGACAGTATCTCACCCCTCCACTTT,CASSIGDSISPLHF
TRBJ2-7,TRBV9,NA,15,NA,TGTGCCAGCAGCAAAATGGGAATTCCGGGGGACGAGCAGTACTTC,CASSKMGIPGDEQYF
TRBJ2-5,TRBV6-6,NA,12,TRBD1,TGTGCCAGCAGTGGACAGGGGGAGACCCAGTACTTC,CASSGQGETQYF
TRBJ2-7,TRBV13,few,24,TRBD2,TGTGCCAGCAGCTTAGAAGTTCCGAGTACGACTTCCCCTGGGGCTAGCGGGCACTCCTACGAGCAGTACTTC,CASSLEVPSTTSPGASGHSYEQYF